This T cell receptor (beta chain) stems from a study of T cell repertoires in cytomegalovirus infection. Background on the study: Both a matching HLA type and CMV infection were indicated by public TCR beta signatures.

This clonotype was seen repeatedly, ten times or more. What it binds is not known. V was cut by 5 bases and J by 2 bases, with 7 bases left in between. Germline lookup yields CDR1 MNHNS and CDR2 SASEGT. CDR3 length: 14 amino acids. Study-level findings and limits: CMV-specific HLA-C-restricted TCR beta clonotypes dominated the ex vivo response. Adding up the frequency of public TCR beta families identified people who carried CMV plus the relevant HLA.

TCRdb fed the reads into MiXCR, producing one record per CDR3 protein. The table shows around 310,000 distinct CDR3 sequences, with roughly a sixth occurring only once. The TCR originated in a human donor in good health (CMV status not recorded). Some clones in this sample may be carry-over from other donors' samples. The source material was PBMCs. The chain carries TRBV6-1 and TRBJ1-6; D perhaps matches TRBD1 (5 bases). The CDR3 nucleotides read TGTGCCAGCAGTCCGACAGCCTATAATTCACCCCTCCACTTT. It yields the protein CASSPTAYNSPLHF.